Below, one TCR beta chain is given with its context. Its antigen is undetermined. This specimen comes from a study of cytomegalovirus exposure and HLA in healthy donors. Findings of the study overall: A link between a missense DCLRE1C variant and TCR beta V- and J-gene trimming emerged from a later analysis. What a later analysis showed was that several of the most significant clusters appeared linked to common viral pathogens.

Germline V gene sequence: CDR1 SGHKS, CDR2 YYEKEE (reference sequence). This CDR3 is built from 16 residues. V lost 4 bases, J lost 2 bases, and 6 bases stayed unmatched. In the PCR, 60 Vbeta and 13 Jbeta primers were used. Per the original data handling: An analysis performed later counted 70 million to 90 million unique TCR beta chains (around 9.9 million of them shared). Here immunoSEQ multiplex PCR was the method, and the copy in TCRdb shows in-frame clones only, minus some. That table supplies the V and J calls and clone size; D and trimming were determined from the DNA. The sample lists about 270,000 clones; approximately 70% were seen once.

The chain has TRBV5-5 and TRBJ2-2, with 9 nucleotides matching TRBD1. What was sequenced was PBMCs. The source of this sequence is a female donor in good health and CMV-seronegative. The CDR3 loop is CASSPRDRVNTGELFF. The CDR3 DNA sequence: TGTGCCAGCAGCCCCCGGGACAGGGTTAACACCGGGGAGCTGTTTTTT.